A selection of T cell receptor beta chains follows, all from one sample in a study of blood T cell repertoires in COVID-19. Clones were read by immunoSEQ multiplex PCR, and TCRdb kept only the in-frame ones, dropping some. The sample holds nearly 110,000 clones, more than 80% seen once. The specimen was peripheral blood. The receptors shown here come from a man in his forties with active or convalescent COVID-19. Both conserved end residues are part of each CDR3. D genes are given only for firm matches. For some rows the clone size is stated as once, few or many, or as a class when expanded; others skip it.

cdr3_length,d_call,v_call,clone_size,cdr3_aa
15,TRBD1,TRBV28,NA,CASRRGDRVKDTQYF
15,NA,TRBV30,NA,CAHRRWGADTGELFF
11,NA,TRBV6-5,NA,CASTGSYEQYF
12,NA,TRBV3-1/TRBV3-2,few,CASSESGYEQYF
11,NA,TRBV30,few,CAWSGGGELFF
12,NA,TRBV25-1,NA,CASSGHEGGYTF
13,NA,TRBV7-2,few,CASSLAGATEAFF
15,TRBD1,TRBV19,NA,CASSTSGTGSQPQHF
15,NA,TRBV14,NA,CASSRVGGGSSPLHF
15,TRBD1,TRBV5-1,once,CASSPGTAENYEQYF
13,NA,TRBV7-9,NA,CASSFGQSDGYTF
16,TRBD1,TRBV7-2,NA,CASSLGPGTVNEKLFF
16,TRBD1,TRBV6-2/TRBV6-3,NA,CASSYLGQPFSYEQYF
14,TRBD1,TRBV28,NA,CASIQGGRDYGYTF
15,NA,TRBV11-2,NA,CASSLETDSYNEQFF
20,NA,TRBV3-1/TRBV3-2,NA,CARLKVRAGSLAGVTGELFF
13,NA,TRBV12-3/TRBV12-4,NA,CASRQTGSYEQYF
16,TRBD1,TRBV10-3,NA,CAISERVGTGDQPQHF
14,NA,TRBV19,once,CASKRSGAEGEQYF
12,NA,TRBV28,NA,CASSENLYEQYF
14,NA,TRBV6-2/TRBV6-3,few,CASSQTTGNTEAFF
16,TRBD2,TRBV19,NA,CASSMSSGTTSETQYF
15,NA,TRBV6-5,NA,CASSYSSGNTGELFF
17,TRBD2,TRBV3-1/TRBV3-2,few,CASSPPGLANIKNIQYF
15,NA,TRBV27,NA,CASSSPSLAQETQYF
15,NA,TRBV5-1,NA,CASGAVLGTQETQYF
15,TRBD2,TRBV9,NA,CASSVGTSGPGELFF
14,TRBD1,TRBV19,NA,CAVQGQAAGNTIYF
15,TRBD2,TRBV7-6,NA,CASSLVAGGRNEQYF
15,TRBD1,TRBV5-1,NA,CASSLVFGTGVEQYF
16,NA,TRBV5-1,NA,CASSLGPGSTNEKLFF
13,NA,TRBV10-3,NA,CAISEAHSETQYF
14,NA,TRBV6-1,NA,CASSIGTLNTEAFF
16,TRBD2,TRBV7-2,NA,CASRAAGGRGTDTQYF
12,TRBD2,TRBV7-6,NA,CASSLPSGGPIF
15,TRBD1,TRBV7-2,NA,CASGGGTGIPYEQYF
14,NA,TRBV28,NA,CASSLSLMNTEAFF
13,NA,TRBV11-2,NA,CASSGEIGTEAFF
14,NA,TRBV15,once,CATSRTGTSHEQYF
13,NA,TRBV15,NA,CATGARTQETQYF
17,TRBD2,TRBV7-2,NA,CASSPGLAGPVGETQYF
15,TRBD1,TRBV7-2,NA,CASSLGGQSTYEQYF
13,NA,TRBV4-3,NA,CASSQALNQPQHF